This T cell receptor beta chain was obtained from a study of graft-versus-host responses after intestinal transplantation. Looking at the study overall: Each patient got anti-thymocyte globulin induction, then tacrolimus and steroids for three to four years.

This CDR3 comprises 14 residues. Germline CDR1 is SGHRS and CDR2 is YFSETQ. The ends were cut back, 0 bases at V and 3 bases at J, with 9 bases in the middle. Profiling relied on immunoSEQ multiplex PCR, and the TCRdb table lists in-frame clones only, not all of them. The data hold around 87,000 clones, with just under 95% observed a single time. This clone turned up a few times. Antigen: not known. The clonotype originates from a human donor who was the organ donor for an intestinal transplant. The source material was unstimulated CD8+ T cells sorted from spleen or lymph node cells, sampled before transplant. The genes are TRBV5-1 and TRBJ1-2, with D uncertain. In DNA, the CDR3 is TGCGCCAGCAGCTTGGCCGAGGCCGACTATGGCTACACCTTC. Translation: CASSLAEADYGYTF.